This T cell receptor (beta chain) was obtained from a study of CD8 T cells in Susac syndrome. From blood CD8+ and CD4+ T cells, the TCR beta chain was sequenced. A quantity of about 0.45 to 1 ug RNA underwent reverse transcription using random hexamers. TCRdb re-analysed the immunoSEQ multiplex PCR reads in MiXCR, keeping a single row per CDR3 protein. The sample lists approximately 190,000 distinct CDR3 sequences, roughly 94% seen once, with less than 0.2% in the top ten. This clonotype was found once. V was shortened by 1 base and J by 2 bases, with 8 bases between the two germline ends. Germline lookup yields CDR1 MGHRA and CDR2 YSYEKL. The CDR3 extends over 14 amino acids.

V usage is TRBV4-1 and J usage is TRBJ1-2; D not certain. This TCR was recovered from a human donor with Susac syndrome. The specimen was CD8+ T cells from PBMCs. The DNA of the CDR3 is TGCGCCAGCAGCCAAGTTGTGGGCAACTATGGCTACACCTTC. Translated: CASSQVVGNYGYTF.